The 26 T cell receptor beta chains below come from one sample, sequenced in a study of cytomegalovirus exposure and HLA in healthy donors. Clones were sequenced by immunoSEQ multiplex PCR, and TCRdb holds only the in-frame ones, with some missing. The data show approximately 280,000 clones, about 86% seen once. Sequencing used PBMCs. Every receptor here comes from a woman aged 18-29 years in good health and CMV-seronegative.

V and J are TRBV7-8 and TRBJ2-6; TRBD1 is a possible D gene (5 bases). Trimming left V 1 base short and J 2 bases short, with 12 bases between. Per the germline V gene, CDR1 is SGHVS and CDR2 is FQNEAQ. CDR3 size: 17 residues. The chain's CDR3 is CASSLGRGRAGANVLTF. The CDR3 nucleotides read TGTGCCAGCAGCTTAGGAAGGGGCAGGGCTGGGGCCAACGTCCTGACTTTC.

The rearrangement links TRBV7-9 to TRBJ1-1, with 8 bases matching TRBD1. The length of the CDR3 is 14 residues. CDR1 and CDR2 from the germline V gene are SEHNR and FQNEAQ (reference sequence). The V gene end was trimmed by 5 bases and the J gene end by 1 base; junction bases not matched to a gene: 3. CDR3 residues: CASSVGQGNTEAFF. The DNA for the CDR3 is TGTGCCAGCAGCGTAGGACAGGGGAACACTGAAGCTTTCTTT.

The rearrangement links TRBV28 to TRBJ1-1; TRBD1 might be the D (5 bases). CDR1 is MDHEN, CDR2 SYDVKM, per germline. The germline V and J ends were trimmed by 8 bases and 5 bases, with 12 bases remaining between them. The CDR3 spans 12 residues. For the CDR3, the DNA is TGTGCCAGCCTGGGGCCAGGGACTGAAGCTTTCTTT. Its translation: CASLGPGTEAFF.

The CDR3 DNA is TGCGCCAGCAGCCAGGTCCTAAGGCGGAACAGGGGGTTGCACTATGGCTACACCTTC. Translation gives CASSQVLRRNRGLHYGYTF. The rearrangement joins TRBV4-1 to TRBJ1-2; 8 bases match TRBD1. Per the germline V gene, CDR1 is MGHRA and CDR2 is YSYEKL. Trimming took 3 bases from V and 3 from J; bases not matched to a gene: 18. This CDR3 has 19 amino acids.

This chain connects TRBV7-9 to TRBJ1-1, with D possibly being TRBD1 (5 bases). The CDR3 totals 14 residues. The V and J ends lost 5 bases and 4 bases respectively, with 14 bases between them. Germline CDR1 reads SEHNR; CDR2 reads FQNEAQ (reference sequence). The CDR3 nucleotides are TGTGCCAGCAGCATGCAGGGTCTGGGCACTGAAGCTTTCTTT. Amino acids: CASSMQGLGTEAFF.

This chain connects TRBV19 to TRBJ2-1, with TRBD1 as a possible D gene (5 bases). CDR1 is LNHDA, CDR2 SQIVND, per germline (reference sequence). This CDR3 spans 14 amino acids. The ends were cut back, 3 bases at V and 3 bases at J, with 9 bases in the middle. CDR3 region: CASSIRALYNEQFF. The DNA for the CDR3 is TGTGCCAGTAGTATCAGGGCACTCTACAATGAGCAGTTCTTC. The variable domain in full, with the rest retrieved from reference TRBV19 and TRBJ2-1, is DGGITQSPKYLFRKEGQNVTLSCEQNLNHDAMYWYRQDPGQGLRLIYYSQIVNDFQKGDIAEGYSVSREKKESFPLTVTSAQKNPTAFYLCASSIRALYNEQFFGPGTRLTVL.

The chain couples TRBV6-5 to TRBJ1-2; a weak D match, TRBD1 (6 bases). Germline V CDR1 and CDR2: MNHEY, SVGAGI. V gave up 8 bases and J gave up 2 bases, with 12 bases separating them. The CDR3 covers 13 residues. The CDR3 here is CASLTGANYGYTF. The DNA for the CDR3 is TGTGCCAGCTTGACAGGAGCCAACTATGGCTACACCTTC.

V gene TRBV18 combines with J gene TRBJ2-6, with a possible D match to TRBD1 (6 bases). The CDR3 extends over 16 amino acids. Germline CDR1 KGHSH, CDR2 LQKENI. Trimming stripped 3 bases from V and 1 base from J, with 10 bases between. The CDR3 here is CASSPMDRSGANVLTF. The CDR3 DNA follows: TGTGCCAGCTCACCCATGGACAGATCTGGGGCCAACGTCCTGACTTTC.

V and J are TRBV11-3 and TRBJ1-1; D gene unclear. This CDR3 comprises 14 residues. The V end lost 0 bases, the J end lost 5 bases, and 10 bases lay between the germline ends. The germline gives CDR1 SGHNT, CDR2 YENEEA. CDR3 sequence: CASSLEGRRTEAFF. In nucleotides, the CDR3 is TGTGCCAGCAGCTTAGAAGGAAGGCGGACTGAAGCTTTCTTT.

V gene TRBV13 combines with J gene TRBJ2-7, with D maybe TRBD2 (5 bases). Deletions cut 1 base from V and 6 bases from J, with 13 bases between. The CDR3 consists of 14 residues. CDR1 PRHDT and CDR2 FYEKMQ come from the germline V gene (reference sequence). The CDR3, as DNA: TGTGCCAGCAGCTTAGCCAGGACTGGTGGCGAGCAGTACTTC. Translated: CASSLARTGGEQYF.

This chain uses TRBV11-1 with TRBJ2-3; no clear D. There are 13 residues in the CDR3. The germline V gene has CDR1 SGHAT and CDR2 FQDESV (reference sequence). Trimming shortened V by 1 base and J by 5 bases, and 7 bases separated the two germline ends. The CDR3 DNA reads as TGTGCCAGCAGCTTAGGGCCGGGAGATACGCAGTATTTT. It codes for CASSLGPGDTQYF.

Only one count was recorded for this clone. V gene TRBV6-5 combines with J gene TRBJ1-1; D uncertain. Trimming stripped 6 bases from V and 4 bases from J, with 15 bases between. Per the germline V gene, CDR1 is MNHEY and CDR2 is SVGAGI. This CDR3 is built from 14 residues. DNA of the CDR3: TGTGCCAGCAGCCCCGCGGGGAGAGTCACTGAAGCTTTCTTT. Translating it yields CASSPAGRVTEAFF.

This clone has just one count. The V gene is TRBV27, the J gene TRBJ1-3, with D unclear. Trimming removed 2 bases at V and 6 bases at J, with 14 bases between. This CDR3 is built from 15 residues. Looked up from germline, CDR1 is MNHEY and CDR2 is SMNVEV (reference sequence). Here the CDR3 reads CASSLRKGRENTIYF. In nucleotides, the CDR3 is TGTGCCAGCAGTTTACGAAAGGGCCGGGAAAACACCATATATTTT.

This chain connects TRBV2 to TRBJ2-2, with TRBD2 matching 9 bases. CDR3 length: 17 amino acids. CDR1 is SNHLY and CDR2 is FYNNEI in the germline V gene. Trimming cost V 4 bases and J 0 bases; bases outside gene matches: 6. This CDR3 is CASSGDLAGPNTGELFF. As DNA, the CDR3 is TGTGCCAGCAGTGGGGACCTAGCGGGACCGAACACCGGGGAGCTGTTTTTT.

In this sample, this clone turned up once. V and J are TRBV11-2 and TRBJ1-1; 10 bases agree with TRBD1. CDR3 size: 17 residues. Trimming removed 1 base from V and 4 bases from J; junction bases left unmatched: 9. Germline-derived CDR1 and CDR2 are SGHAT and FQNNGV. DNA for the CDR3: TGTGCCAGCAGCTTAGGGCGACAGGGGGCGACGGGCACTGAAGCTTTCTTT. As protein: CASSLGRQGATGTEAFF.

The rearrangement uses TRBV5-1 and TRBJ2-7; D may be TRBD1 (5 bases). V shed 0 bases and J shed 5 bases, with 12 bases lying between them. CDR1 SGHRS and CDR2 YFSETQ come from the germline V gene. This CDR3 region has 14 residues. The CDR3 sequence is CASSLGQGFDEQYF. The CDR3 DNA reads TGCGCCAGCAGCTTGGGGCAGGGTTTTGACGAGCAGTACTTC.

The chain links TRBV5-1 to TRBJ2-5; possible D gene TRBD2, 6 bases. Trimming pared 4 bases from V and 2 bases from J, leaving 18 bases between. The germline gives CDR1 SGHRS, CDR2 YFSETQ. The CDR3 extends over 16 amino acids. CDR3 DNA sequence: TGCGCCAGCAGCCGGGACTCCTCAAGAAGGCAAGAGACCCAGTACTTC. Protein sequence: CASSRDSSRRQETQYF.

The V and J genes are TRBV19 and TRBJ1-2; D is undetermined. V dropped 5 bases and J dropped 2 bases, with 3 bases sitting between them. This CDR3 is 11 amino acids long. In germline, CDR1 is LNHDA, CDR2 SQIVND (reference sequence). The CDR3 coding sequence is TGTGCCAGTAGTCAAAACTATGGCTACACCTTC. Translating gives CASSQNYGYTF.

This clone was picked up one time. This chain uses TRBV10-2 with TRBJ1-2, with 9 bases matching TRBD1. Trimming cost V 4 bases and J 7 bases; bases outside gene matches: 4. The germline CDR1 and CDR2 sequences are WSHSY and SAAADI. The CDR3 is 13 amino acids. As DNA, the CDR3 is TGCGCCAGCAGTGTAGGGACAGGGTTTGGCTACACCTTC. Protein sequence: CASSVGTGFGYTF.

This clone was observed a handful of times. V and J are TRBV4-1 and TRBJ2-7, with D unclear. Trimming shortened V by 0 bases and J by 2 bases, and 17 bases separated the two germline ends. Germline CDR1 MGHRA, CDR2 YSYEKL. This CDR3 region has 17 residues. The CDR3 loop reads CASSQDYRVPSPYEQYF. The CDR3, as DNA: TGCGCCAGCAGCCAAGACTATCGAGTCCCCTCTCCCTACGAGCAGTACTTC.

The V call is TRBV27, the J call TRBJ1-1, with 7 bases aligning to TRBD1. Germline V CDR1 and CDR2: MNHEY, SMNVEV (reference sequence). Trimming cost V 2 bases and J 11 bases; bases outside gene matches: 8. CDR3 length: 13 residues. The CDR3 here is CASSLLAGGEAFF. The CDR3 nucleotides read TGTGCCAGCAGTTTACTGGCAGGGGGAGAGGCTTTCTTT.

CDR3 in DNA: TGTGCCAGCAGCCTGGGGACAGGGGGCTTCTACGAGCAGTACTTC. Its protein is CASSLGTGGFYEQYF. The chain has TRBV28 and TRBJ2-7; 12 nucleotides align to TRBD1. CDR1 is MDHEN and CDR2 is SYDVKM in the germline V gene. The CDR3 has 15 amino acids. V dropped 6 bases and J dropped 3; count of bases not matched to a gene: 6.

This chain uses TRBV9 with TRBJ2-3; no firm D call. Germline CDR1 SGDLS, CDR2 YYNGEE. The CDR3 runs to 16 residues. Trimming pared 0 bases from V and 4 bases from J, leaving 15 bases between. The CDR3 reads CASSVARTPKPDTQYF. The CDR3 nucleotides are TGTGCCAGCAGCGTAGCTCGAACTCCAAAACCAGATACGCAGTATTTT.

The V call is TRBV5-6, the J call TRBJ2-6; weak D call: TRBD2 (5 bases). The CDR3 loop spans 15 amino acids. Deletions cut 6 bases from V and 0 bases from J, with 10 bases between. Germline CDR1 reads SGHDT; CDR2 reads YYEEEE. The CDR3 DNA is TGTGCCAGCAACGGCGGACTCTCTGGGGCCAACGTCCTGACTTTC. This gives the protein CASNGGLSGANVLTF.

This clone was detected only once. The chain uses TRBV18 and TRBJ2-2; 8 bases agree with TRBD2. Germline V gene lookup returns CDR1 KGHSH and CDR2 LQKENI. This CDR3 contains 16 residues. V was clipped by 3 bases and J by 1 base; unmatched bases: 4. Here the CDR3 DNA reads TGTGCCAGCTCACCTTCGCTAGCGGGGAACACCGGGGAGCTGTTTTTT. Protein sequence: CASSPSLAGNTGELFF.

The genes are TRBV19 and TRBJ1-2, with 10 bases aligning to TRBD1. From germline, CDR1 is LNHDA and CDR2 SQIVND (reference sequence). Trimming at V came to 7 bases and at J to 5 bases, leaving 7 bases not matched to a gene. The CDR3 has 14 amino acids. CDR3 residues: CASTSRDRGYGYTF. CDR3 nucleotide sequence: TGTGCCAGTACCTCCCGGGACAGGGGATATGGCTACACCTTC.